These 19 T cell receptor beta chains originate from one sample sequenced in a study of OX40 agonist ivuxolimab in advanced cancers. The repertoire was sequenced with immunoSEQ multiplex PCR; TCRdb's copy has only in-frame clones and lacks some. This sample has 65,000 to 80,000 clones, with about 89% found just once. Sample: CD4+ or CD8+ T cells sorted from blood, taken in a trial of the OX40 agonist ivuxolimab. Every receptor here comes from an adult with an advanced solid tumor such as melanoma, head and neck, liver or kidney cancer.

V is TRBV10-3 and J is TRBJ2-5, with TRBD2 matching 7 bases. CDR3 length: 15 amino acids. V dropped 2 bases and J dropped 4; count of bases not matched to a gene: 7. Looked up from germline, CDR1 is ENHRY and CDR2 is SYGVKD. In nucleotides, the CDR3 is TGTGCCATCAGTGAGAGGGGAGGGAGGCGAGAGACCCAGTACTTC. Its protein is CAISERGGRRETQYF.

CDR3 sequence reads: CASSWDRGPYNSPLHF. CDR3 coding DNA: TGTGCCAGCAGCTGGGACAGGGGGCCCTATAATTCACCCCTCCACTTT. The chain has TRBV7-9 and TRBJ1-6, with 12 bases matching TRBD1. The CDR3 covers 16 residues. The J segment lost 2 bases and the V segment lost 4 bases, leaving 0 bases of the junction unmatched. CDR1 is SEHNR, CDR2 FQNEAQ, per germline (reference sequence).

The chain joins TRBV5-1 to TRBJ2-1; D gene unclear. V lost 0 bases and J 9 bases, leaving 7 bases between the germline ends. The CDR3 is 12 amino acids. Germline V gene data show CDR1 as SGHRS and CDR2 as YFSETQ. The CDR3 loop reads CASSLERFEQFF. CDR3 sequence (DNA): TGCGCCAGCAGCTTGGAAAGGTTTGAGCAGTTCTTC.

The rearrangement uses TRBV11-2 and TRBJ2-2; D may be TRBD1 or TRBD2 (5 bases each). Germline values: CDR1 SGHAT, CDR2 FQNNGV. The V end lost 0 bases, the J end lost 4 bases, and 15 bases lay between the germline ends. This CDR3 is built from 17 residues. CDR3 coding DNA: TGTGCCAGCAGCTTAGATCAGGGTAGCGTGAGCACCGGGGAGCTGTTTTTT. Residues: CASSLDQGSVSTGELFF.

The count of this clone is one. The chain carries TRBV7-6 and TRBJ1-1; a possible D gene is TRBD1 (5 bases). V lost 5 bases, J lost 0 bases, and 10 bases lay in between. Germline V gene lookup returns CDR1 SGHVS and CDR2 FNYEAQ. This CDR3 spans 14 amino acids. The CDR3 DNA reads as TGTGCCAGCAGCAAGGGGCACCTGAACACTGAAGCTTTCTTT. Amino acids: CASSKGHLNTEAFF. Combining the CDR3 with reference TRBV7-6 and TRBJ1-1 gives the whole variable domain GAGVSQSPRYKVTKRGQDVALRCDPISGHVSLYWYRQALGQGPEFLTYFNYEAQQDKSGLPNDRFSAERPEGSISTLTIQRTEQRDSAMYRCASSKGHLNTEAFFGQGTRLTVV.

This sequence joins TRBV7-9 and TRBJ1-4; D is unresolved. Trimming removed 5 bases from V and 7 bases from J, with 17 bases in between. The CDR3 is made up of 15 amino acids. Per the germline V gene, CDR1 is SEHNR and CDR2 is FQNEAQ (reference sequence). The CDR3 protein is CASSLGGGRGEKLFF. CDR3 sequence (DNA): TGTGCCAGCAGCCTTGGTGGAGGGCGGGGTGAAAAACTGTTTTTT.

The V call is TRBV6-6, the J call TRBJ1-5; no reliable D call. The CDR3 contains 13 residues. Trimming stripped 6 bases from V and 3 bases from J, with 9 bases between. CDR1 is MNHNY, CDR2 SVGAGI, per germline (reference sequence). The CDR3 is CASSRRPNQPQHF. For the CDR3, the DNA is TGTGCCAGCAGCAGACGGCCCAATCAGCCCCAGCATTTT.

The rearrangement links TRBV28 to TRBJ2-7, with 8 bases aligning to TRBD2. The CDR3 contains 13 residues. Germline V gene lookup returns CDR1 MDHEN and CDR2 SYDVKM. V trimming: 6 bases; J trimming: 7 bases; junction bases outside the gene matches: 8. The CDR3 bases are TGTGCCAGCAGAGCGGGAGCCCAGAGAGAGCAGTACTTC. As protein: CASRAGAQREQYF.

The V gene is TRBV18, the J gene TRBJ2-3; a weak D match, TRBD1 (5 bases). V lost 2 bases and J lost 2, with 8 bases in between. The CDR3 loop spans 14 amino acids. CDR1 is KGHSH and CDR2 is LQKENI in the germline V gene. The CDR3 spells CASSPGRDTDTQYF. The DNA of the CDR3 is TGTGCCAGCTCACCAGGCAGGGACACAGATACGCAGTATTTT.

The table lists this clone with a count of one. The genes are TRBV5-1 and TRBJ2-5; D is unclear. Germline V gene sequence: CDR1 SGHRS, CDR2 YFSETQ. Trimming pared 1 base from V and 4 bases from J, leaving 8 bases between. CDR3 length equals 13 residues. CDR3 nucleotide sequence: TGCGCCAGCAGCTTGTCCCATGGAGAGACCCAGTACTTC. Translating it yields CASSLSHGETQYF.

V gene TRBV7-2 combines with J gene TRBJ1-1; no firm D call. The CDR3 contains 14 residues. V was clipped by 3 bases and J by 1 base, with 9 bases between them. Germline-derived CDR1 and CDR2 are SGHTA and FQGNSA. CDR3 amino acids: CASSFQQTNTEAFF. The DNA of the CDR3 is TGTGCCAGCAGCTTTCAGCAGACGAACACTGAAGCTTTCTTT.

The chain employs TRBV5-1 and TRBJ1-1; TRBD1 aligns across 9 bases. The germline CDR1 and CDR2 sequences are SGHRS and YFSETQ. The V gene end was trimmed by 3 bases and the J gene end by 5 bases; junction bases not matched to a gene: 5. The CDR3 length is 14 residues. The DNA of the CDR3 is TGCGCCAGCAGCTCCCCGGACAGGGGAACTGAAGCTTTCTTT. Amino acid sequence: CASSSPDRGTEAFF.

The rearrangement joins TRBV30 to TRBJ1-1, with 7 bases fitting TRBD1. The germline V gene encodes CDR1 GTSNPN and CDR2 SVGIG (reference sequence). The CDR3 runs 14 residues. With 2 bases clipped from V and 0 bases from J, the junction kept 3 bases outside the gene matches. Here the CDR3 reads CAWSLGTVNTEAFF. The CDR3 nucleotides are TGTGCCTGGAGTTTAGGGACAGTGAACACTGAAGCTTTCTTT.

Here the CDR3 reads CASSLTSGSYETQYF. The CDR3 DNA follows: TGTGCCAGTAGTTTAACTAGCGGGAGCTATGAGACCCAGTACTTC. This chain links TRBV19 with TRBJ2-5; TRBD2 aligns across 11 bases. CDR1 and CDR2 (germline): LNHDA, SQIVND (reference sequence). The V segment lost 5 bases and the J segment 5 bases; nucleotides outside the gene matches: 7. The CDR3 is 15 residues long.

Notes on this clone: Other nucleotide sequences from this sample produce the same CDR3. The chain joins TRBV10-3 to TRBJ1-5; possible D gene TRBD1, 5 bases. Germline CDR1 reads ENHRY; CDR2 reads SYGVKD. The CDR3 extends over 13 amino acids. Trimming took off 7 bases at V and 1 base at J, with 8 bases between the two ends. The CDR3 DNA sequence: TGTGCCATCACCGGGGACAGCAATCAGCCCCAGCATTTT. It translates to CAITGDSNQPQHF.

The genes are TRBV4-2 and TRBJ2-1; TRBD2 matches 10 bases. Germline trimming cut 3 bases from V and 8 bases from J; bases unmatched to any gene: 4. CDR3 length: 14 amino acids. Germline CDR1 reads LGHNA; CDR2 reads YNFKEQ. The CDR3 coding sequence is TGTGCCAGCAGCCAGGGACTAGCGAGGGATGAGCAGTTCTTC. Translating gives CASSQGLARDEQFF.

This clone was recorded a few times. The chain employs TRBV14 and TRBJ2-7; 8 bases are a match to TRBD1. The CDR3 has 14 residues. Germline CDR1 is SGHDN and CDR2 is FVKESK. V gave up 4 bases and J gave up 5 bases; unmatched junction bases: 7. CDR3 sequence reads: CASSRQGFQNEQYF. CDR3 DNA: TGTGCCAGCAGCCGACAGGGGTTCCAGAACGAGCAGTACTTC.

J is TRBJ1-5 and V is TRBV29-1; TRBD1 aligns across 8 bases. V trimming: 5 bases; J trimming: 3 bases; junction bases outside the gene matches: 6. The CDR3 has 14 amino acids. CDR1 and CDR2 from the germline V gene are SQVTM and ANQGSEA. For the CDR3, the DNA is TGCAGCGTTTTAACAGGGGGTAACAATCAGCCCCAGCATTTT. As protein: CSVLTGGNNQPQHF.

This rearrangement joins TRBV5-1 to TRBJ2-1, with 9 bases fitting TRBD2. Germline V CDR1 and CDR2: SGHRS, YFSETQ. V gave up 3 bases and J gave up 2 bases; unmatched junction bases: 9. This CDR3 has 17 amino acids. CDR3 in amino acids: CASSSLYAGGPYNEQFF. The CDR3 nucleotides are TGCGCCAGCAGCTCGTTATACGCGGGAGGGCCCTACAATGAGCAGTTCTTC.